This record concerns one TCR beta chain sequence. What it binds is unknown. The data stem from a study of T-cell memory formation after mild COVID-19. Whole-study findings and limits: A subset of responding clones appeared in pre-infection memory, suggesting cross-reactive memory joined.

The CDR3 sequence is 17 residues long. Trimming cost V 6 bases and J 9 bases, with 27 bases left between them. TCRdb reprocessed the 5' RACE reads with MiXCR, giving one entry per CDR3 protein. The sample lists 300,000 to 400,000 distinct CDR3 sequences; 25% to 30% were seen once. Sequencing used PBMCs or a T cell subset sorted from them (not recorded which). V usage is TRBV12-3 or TRBV12-4 and J usage is TRBJ2-1; D is perhaps TRBD1 (6 bases). The clonotype comes from an adult woman who had mild COVID-19 (a few samples of this study predate the infection). Cell type and time point are not known. CDR3: CASSPTGTRGRITEQFF. CDR3 nucleotides: TGTGCCAGCAGCCCAACAGGGACCCGTGGCCGAATTACTGAGCAGTTCTTC.